The 28 T cell receptor beta chains listed next were all sequenced from one sample in a study of OX40 agonist ivuxolimab in advanced cancers. Repertoires were generated with immunoSEQ multiplex PCR, while TCRdb's copy carries only in-frame clones and drops some. The profile shows about 77,000 clones, about 85% of them singletons. This specimen consisted of CD4+ or CD8+ T cells sorted from blood, obtained in a trial of the OX40 agonist ivuxolimab. The receptors derive from an adult with an advanced solid tumor such as melanoma, head and neck, liver or kidney cancer.

V is TRBV14 and J is TRBJ2-1; 7 positions agree with TRBD2. Germline V gene sequence: CDR1 SGHDN, CDR2 FVKESK. Losses at the gene ends were 0 bases for V and 2 bases for J; bases not matched to a gene: 10. This CDR3 region has 18 residues. The CDR3 spells CASSQDGWRGSTYNEQFF. CDR3 DNA: TGTGCCAGCAGCCAAGATGGGTGGCGGGGGAGCACCTACAATGAGCAGTTCTTC.

J is TRBJ1-4 and V is TRBV5-4; 7 bases align to TRBD1. The CDR3 is made up of 15 amino acids. Germline CDR1 reads SGHNT; CDR2 reads YYREEE (reference sequence). With 2 bases clipped from V and 5 bases from J, the junction kept 6 bases outside the gene matches. CDR3 sequence reads: CASSLLGQLNEKLFF. CDR3 DNA: TGTGCCAGCAGCTTATTGGGACAGCTAAATGAAAAACTGTTTTTT.

The chain couples TRBV19 to TRBJ1-4; D remains ambiguous. V was cut by 7 bases and J by 7 bases, with 13 bases left in between. There are 13 residues in the CDR3. Per germline, CDR1 LNHDA and CDR2 SQIVND (reference sequence). The CDR3 region is CASTRQRSEKLFF. In DNA, the CDR3 is TGTGCCAGTACCCGACAACGGAGTGAAAAACTGTTTTTT.

The chain is built from TRBV10-2 and TRBJ2-3, with 9 nucleotides matching TRBD1. The CDR3 consists of 14 residues. V shed 6 bases, J shed 6 bases, and the junction held 7 bases outside the gene matches. Germline-derived CDR1 and CDR2 are WSHSY and SAAADI. In nucleotides, the CDR3 is TGCGCCAGCAGGGACAGGGGTACTAAGGATACGCAGTATTTT. Translated, it gives CASRDRGTKDTQYF.

The chain uses TRBV6-6 and TRBJ1-4, with 9 positions matching TRBD1. V lost 4 bases to trimming and J lost 6 bases; unmatched junction nucleotides: 3. The germline V gene encodes CDR1 MNHNY and CDR2 SVGAGI (reference sequence). CDR3 length: 14 amino acids. In DNA form, the CDR3 reads TGTGCCAGCAGTTCGGACAGGGGAGATGAAAAACTGTTTTTT. This encodes CASSSDRGDEKLFF.

The chain links TRBV7-8 to TRBJ2-7; D not resolved. The germline CDR1 and CDR2 sequences are SGHVS and FQNEAQ. Trimming pared 5 bases from V and 1 base from J, leaving 9 bases between. The CDR3 runs to 13 residues. The CDR3, as DNA: TGTGCCAGCAGCACCCGACGTTCCTACGAGCAGTACTTC. It encodes CASSTRRSYEQYF. The full variable domain, completed using reference TRBV7-8 and TRBJ2-7, is GAGVSQSPRYKVAKRGQDVALRCDPISGHVSLFWYQQALGQGPEFLTYFQNEAQLDKSGLPSDRFFAERPEGSVSTLKIQRTQQEDSAVYLCASSTRRSYEQYFGPGTRLTVT.

The chain joins TRBV6-1 to TRBJ2-3, with D uncertain. The CDR3 contains 15 residues. The V end lost 6 bases, the J end lost 0 bases, and 13 bases lay between the germline ends. Germline V gives CDR1 MNHNS, CDR2 SASEGT. In nucleotides, the CDR3 is TGTGCCAGCAGGGAGAGAGACGGCAGCACAGATACGCAGTATTTT. This codes for CASRERDGSTDTQYF.

The chain has TRBV4-3 and TRBJ2-1; D remains ambiguous. V was trimmed by 0 bases and J by 6 bases, leaving 9 bases between them. CDR3 length: 14 residues. CDR1 is LGHNA and CDR2 is YSLEER in the germline V gene. The CDR3 DNA reads as TGCGCCAGCAGCCAAGAGGTGACCACCAATGAGCAGTTCTTC. The encoded protein is CASSQEVTTNEQFF.

The rearrangement links TRBV19 to TRBJ2-3; D gene ambiguous. The V gene lost 1 base and the J gene lost 1 base, with 9 bases spanning the gap. Per the germline V gene, CDR1 is LNHDA and CDR2 is SQIVND (reference sequence). The CDR3 has 15 amino acids. The CDR3 nucleotides are TGTGCCAGTAGTATAGGGGCAGTAGGCACAGATACGCAGTATTTT. Translated, it gives CASSIGAVGTDTQYF.

The rearrangement links TRBV7-9 to TRBJ2-5; D is unclear. V gave up 4 bases and J gave up 5 bases, with 5 bases separating them. This CDR3 comprises 11 residues. Germline V gene lookup returns CDR1 SEHNR and CDR2 FQNEAQ (reference sequence). In nucleotides, the CDR3 is TGTGCCAGCAGCTGGGCGGAGACCCAGTACTTC. Its translation is CASSWAETQYF.

This clone was detected only a few times. The chain is built from TRBV4-2 and TRBJ1-4, with D maybe TRBD1 (6 bases). This CDR3 comprises 18 residues. The V end was cut by 4 bases, the J end by 1 base, with 19 bases between. Germline CDR1 and CDR2: LGHNA and YNFKEQ. The CDR3: CASSPYRDTPITNEKLFF. The DNA of the CDR3 is TGTGCCAGCAGCCCGTACCGGGACACCCCTATAACTAATGAAAAACTGTTTTTT.

The genes are TRBV7-9 and TRBJ2-7; the D gene is possibly TRBD1 (6 bases). This CDR3 has 14 amino acids. V dropped 8 bases and J dropped 4 bases, with 18 bases sitting between them. Germline V gene lookup returns CDR1 SEHNR and CDR2 FQNEAQ (reference sequence). The CDR3 nucleotides are TGTGCCAGCTCCTGGGGCCTGACAGGATACGAGCAGTACTTC. It translates to CASSWGLTGYEQYF.

V gene TRBV7-9 combines with J gene TRBJ2-7, with 7 bases identical to TRBD1. The V gene end was trimmed by 5 bases and the J gene end by 0 bases; junction bases not matched to a gene: 13. The CDR3 spans 17 residues. Germline lookup yields CDR1 SEHNR and CDR2 FQNEAQ (reference sequence). CDR3 DNA: TGTGCCAGCAGCCGGACAATGACAGGGTGGAGCTCCTACGAGCAGTACTTC. Encoded protein: CASSRTMTGWSSYEQYF.

This chain uses TRBV9 with TRBJ2-2; perhaps D is TRBD1 or TRBD2 (5 bases each). Germline loops: CDR1 SGDLS, CDR2 YYNGEE. This CDR3 has 15 amino acids. Deletions cut 7 bases from V and 4 bases from J, with 17 bases between. In DNA, the CDR3 is TGTGCCAGCGGGGCACCCTTGGGGACCACCGGGGAGCTGTTTTTT. Translating gives CASGAPLGTTGELFF.

The V call is TRBV5-1, the J call TRBJ1-2, with TRBD1 as a possible D gene (5 bases). Germline loops: CDR1 SGHRS, CDR2 YFSETQ. The CDR3 contains 12 residues. V gave up 1 base and J gave up 8 bases, with 9 bases separating them. CDR3 DNA sequence: TGCGCCAGCAGCTTGCCAGGGCCAGGCTACACCTTC. Its translation: CASSLPGPGYTF.

The gene calls are TRBV2 and TRBJ1-2; D uncertain. The CDR3 sequence is 13 residues long. The germline V gene encodes CDR1 SNHLY and CDR2 FYNNEI. The V end lost 10 bases, the J end lost 8 bases, and 20 bases lay between the germline ends. The CDR3 DNA sequence: TGTGCCACCCAAAGGTCCAGTTCACGGGGCTACACCTTC. Its protein is CATQRSSSRGYTF.

The table lists this clone with a few counts. The chain is built from TRBV11-3 and TRBJ2-5; TRBD2 aligns across 14 bases. The CDR3 is made up of 16 amino acids. Trimming cost V 6 bases and J 4 bases; bases outside gene matches: 7. From germline, CDR1 is SGHNT and CDR2 YENEEA. DNA of the CDR3: TGTGCCAGCAGTCCTGGGACTAGCGGGGGCGCAGAGACCCAGTACTTC. Protein product: CASSPGTSGGAETQYF.

V gene TRBV11-3 combines with J gene TRBJ1-1, with TRBD1 matching 9 bases. V shed 5 bases, J shed 10 bases, and the junction held 8 bases outside the gene matches. CDR1 is SGHNT and CDR2 is YENEEA in the germline V gene. This CDR3 region has 13 residues. The CDR3 protein is CASSTGTGSRAFF. The CDR3 DNA sequence: TGTGCCAGCAGCACCGGGACAGGGAGTCGAGCTTTCTTT. Drawing the rest from reference TRBV11-3 and TRBJ1-1, the complete variable domain is EAGVVQSPRYKIIEKKQPVAFWCNPISGHNTLYWYLQNLGQGPELLIRYENEEAVDDSQLPKDRFSAERLKGVDSTLKIQPAELGDSAVYLCASSTGTGSRAFFGQGTRLTVV.

The V gene is TRBV7-2, the J gene TRBJ2-7, with D uncertain. Germline V gene lookup returns CDR1 SGHTA and CDR2 FQGNSA. V was cut by 1 base and J by 2 bases, with 6 bases left in between. This CDR3 has 13 amino acids. The DNA of the CDR3 is TGTGCCAGCAGCTTAGGGAGCACCTACGAGCAGTACTTC. This sequence encodes CASSLGSTYEQYF. The variable domain in full, completed from reference TRBV7-2 and TRBJ2-7, reads GAGVSQSPSNKVTEKGKDVELRCDPISGHTALYWYRQSLGQGLEFLIYFQGNSAPDKSGLPSDRFSAERTGGSVSTLTIQRTQQEDSAVYLCASSLGSTYEQYFGPGTRLTVT.

The gene calls are TRBV7-2 and TRBJ2-3, with D maybe TRBD2 (5 bases). The CDR3 sequence is 15 residues long. Trimming shortened V by 6 bases and J by 2 bases, and 15 bases separated the two germline ends. Germline CDR1 is SGHTA and CDR2 is FQGNSA. This CDR3 is CASSRLASNTDTQYF. For the CDR3, the DNA is TGTGCCAGCAGTCGCCTAGCTTCCAACACAGATACGCAGTATTTT.

This chain connects TRBV5-1 to TRBJ2-7; TRBD1 matches 8 bases. V dropped 3 bases and J dropped 1; count of bases not matched to a gene: 6. Germline V lookup: CDR1 SGHRS, CDR2 YFSETQ. This CDR3 is 15 amino acids long. Here the CDR3 reads CASSSARTGSYEQYF. The CDR3 coding sequence is TGCGCCAGCAGCTCCGCTCGGACAGGGTCCTACGAGCAGTACTTC.

The rearrangement joins TRBV6-5 to TRBJ2-2, with D hard to call. Germline CDR1 is MNHEY and CDR2 is SVGAGI. V gave up 1 base and J gave up 4 bases, with 10 bases separating them. This CDR3 spans 15 amino acids. The CDR3 protein is CASSYLSPTTGELFF. The CDR3 bases are TGTGCCAGCAGTTACTTGTCGCCCACCACCGGGGAGCTGTTTTTT.

The chain employs TRBV18 and TRBJ1-1, with 7 positions matching TRBD1. CDR1 and CDR2 from the germline V gene are KGHSH and LQKENI. The V and J ends lost 0 bases and 5 bases, in that order; junction bases with no gene match: 6. This CDR3 spans 15 amino acids. CDR3 region: CASSPPHRGGTEAFF. CDR3 sequence (DNA): TGTGCCAGCTCACCACCCCACAGGGGTGGAACTGAAGCTTTCTTT. The whole variable domain, filled in from reference TRBV18 and TRBJ1-1, reads NAGVMQNPRHLVRRRGQEARLRCSPMKGHSHVYWYRQLPEEGLKFMVYLQKENIIDESGMPKERFSAEFPKEGPSILRIQQVVRGDSAAYFCASSPPHRGGTEAFFGQGTRLTVV.

The V and J genes are TRBV11-3 and TRBJ1-1; D gene unclear. V lost 5 bases and J 2 bases, leaving 15 bases between the germline ends. The CDR3 totals 15 residues. Germline V gene data show CDR1 as SGHNT and CDR2 as YENEEA. This CDR3 is CASSHRRTENTEAFF. The DNA of the CDR3 is TGTGCCAGCAGCCACCGACGGACGGAAAACACTGAAGCTTTCTTT.

CDR3 sequence reads: CASSVQGAEYEQYF. CDR3 in DNA: TGTGCCAGCAGCGTTCAGGGGGCCGAATACGAGCAGTACTTC. The V gene is TRBV9, the J gene TRBJ2-7; 8 nucleotides line up with TRBD1. With V trimmed by 2 bases and J by 4 bases, 5 bases remained unmatched. CDR3 length equals 14 residues. Germline V gene lookup returns CDR1 SGDLS and CDR2 YYNGEE.

The V call is TRBV6-6, the J call TRBJ1-2; 9 bases map to TRBD1. In germline, CDR1 is MNHNY, CDR2 SVGAGI (reference sequence). The CDR3 runs to 12 residues. J lost 7 bases, V lost 8 bases, and 5 bases had no gene match. The CDR3 nucleotides read TGTGCCAGCTATCCGGGACAGGGTGGCTACACCTTC. This codes for CASYPGQGGYTF.

As DNA, the CDR3 is TGTGCCAGCAGCCGAGTGACTAGCGGGACAGCCTACAATGAGCAGTTCTTC. Translating gives CASSRVTSGTAYNEQFF. The chain uses TRBV27 and TRBJ2-1; 11 nucleotides match TRBD2. The CDR3 runs to 17 residues. The junction had 9 bases not matched to a gene; V was cut back by 6 bases and J by 2 bases. The germline V gene has CDR1 MNHEY and CDR2 SMNVEV (reference sequence).

This rearrangement joins TRBV5-4 to TRBJ1-2; D is possibly TRBD1 (6 bases). The V end lost 0 bases, the J end lost 0 bases, and 21 bases lay between the germline ends. The germline gives CDR1 SGHNT, CDR2 YYREEE (reference sequence). This CDR3 is 19 amino acids long. The CDR3 loop is CASSLARAGARTANYGYTF. In DNA, the CDR3 is TGTGCCAGCAGCTTGGCCCGTGCGGGGGCGAGAACAGCTAACTATGGCTACACCTTC.